The entry that follows covers one T cell receptor beta chain sequence. TCRdb's table, derived via immunoSEQ multiplex PCR, lists solely in-frame clones and lacks some. Among 130,000 or so clones, about 80% were seen once, and the ten largest hold around a quarter. These data originate in a study of blood T cell repertoires in COVID-19. Trimming pared 7 bases from V and 4 bases from J, leaving 16 bases between. CDR1 is SNHLY and CDR2 is FYNNEI in the germline V gene. The CDR3 covers 14 residues. The chain uses TRBV2 and TRBJ1-1; the D gene is possibly TRBD1 (5 bases). This receptor was identified in a human donor in a cohort sampled during active COVID-19. The specimen was peripheral blood. This CDR3 reads CASNRQLASTEAFF. Here the CDR3 DNA reads TGTGCCAGCAACCGACAGTTGGCAAGCACTGAAGCTTTCTTT.